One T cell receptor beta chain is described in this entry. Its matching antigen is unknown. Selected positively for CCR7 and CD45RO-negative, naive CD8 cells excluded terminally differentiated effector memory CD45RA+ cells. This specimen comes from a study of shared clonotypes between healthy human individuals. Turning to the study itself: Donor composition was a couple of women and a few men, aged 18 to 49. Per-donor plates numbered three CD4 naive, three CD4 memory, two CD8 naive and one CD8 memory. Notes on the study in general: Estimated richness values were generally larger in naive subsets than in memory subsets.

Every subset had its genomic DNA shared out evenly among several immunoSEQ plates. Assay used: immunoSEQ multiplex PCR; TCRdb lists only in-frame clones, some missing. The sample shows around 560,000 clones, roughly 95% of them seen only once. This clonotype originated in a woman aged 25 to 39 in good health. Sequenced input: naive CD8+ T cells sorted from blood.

The CDR3 DNA sequence: TGTGCCTGGAGTGGCTCGGGGGCCGGGGAGCTGTTTTTT. Protein: CAWSGSGAGELFF. The chain has TRBV30 and TRBJ2-2, with a tentative D call TRBD2 (6 bases). The germline V gene has CDR1 GTSNPN and CDR2 SVGIG (reference sequence). V lost 1 base, J lost 6 bases, and 9 bases lay in between. The CDR3 has 13 residues.